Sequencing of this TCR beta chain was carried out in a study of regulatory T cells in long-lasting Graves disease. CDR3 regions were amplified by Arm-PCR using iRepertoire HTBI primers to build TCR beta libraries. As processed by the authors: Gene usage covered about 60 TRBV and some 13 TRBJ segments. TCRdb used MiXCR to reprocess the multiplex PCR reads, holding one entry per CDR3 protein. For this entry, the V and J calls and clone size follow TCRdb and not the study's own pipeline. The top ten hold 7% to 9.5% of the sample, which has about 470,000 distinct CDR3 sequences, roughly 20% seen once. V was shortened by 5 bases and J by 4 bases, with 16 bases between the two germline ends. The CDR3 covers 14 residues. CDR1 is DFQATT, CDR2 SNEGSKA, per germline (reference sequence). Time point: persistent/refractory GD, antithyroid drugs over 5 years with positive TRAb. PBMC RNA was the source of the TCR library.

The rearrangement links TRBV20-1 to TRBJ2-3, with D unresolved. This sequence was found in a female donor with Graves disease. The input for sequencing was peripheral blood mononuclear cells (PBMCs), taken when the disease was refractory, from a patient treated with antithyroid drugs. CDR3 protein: CSAPPLAAPDTQYF. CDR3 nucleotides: TGCAGTGCTCCCCCGTTAGCAGCACCAGATACGCAGTATTTT.